The clone carrying this TCR beta chain appeared a few times. Its specificity is unknown. Its ends do not fully match the called genes, so a read error is possible. This specimen belongs to a study of metastatic and nonmetastatic thyroid tumors. Study at large: Repertoire data that came from the blood and tumor or nodule tissue of malignant and benign thyroid patients were compared. Study outcomes and limitations: Relative to benign nodules, malignant thyroid tumors were reportedly characterized by significantly elevated TCR beta diversity in blood and tumor.

In the authors' workflow: Using the CDR3 differences seen across clinicopathological groups, the authors built a distant-metastasis classifier for papillary thyroid cancer, which was meant to discriminate distant-metastatic patients. TCRdb re-called the PCR reads with MiXCR. The authors' filters were not applied to this entry. Seen here are some 25,000 clones, approximately 20% observed once, and the top ten hold 6% to 9.5%. CDR3 length: 15 residues. Looked up from germline, CDR1 is KGHSH and CDR2 is LQKENI. All patients were untreated before thyroid surgery. This sequence was found in a female donor with papillary thyroid cancer or a benign thyroid nodule (not recorded which). Some clones in this sample may be carry-over from other donors' samples. Sequencing was performed on blood. The chain joins TRBV18 to TRBJ2-5, with D possibly matching TRBD2 (5 bases). The CDR3 here is CASSSERVGRETQYF. The CDR3 coding sequence is TGTGCAAGCTCATCTGAGAGGGTGGGTCGGGAGACCCAGTACTTC.